These T cell receptor beta chains were read from a single sample in a study of identical twins. Via MiXCR, TCRdb re-called the 5' RACE reads, giving one row per CDR3 protein. The data hold hundreds of thousands of distinct CDR3 sequences, with about 12% observed a single time. These records were also assigned to another study, of yellow fever vaccine responses in identical twins.

Input material: PBMCs. The receptors come from a woman younger than 35 in good health. The CDR3 runs from the conserved cysteine through the conserved F or W. Fields, in order: CDR3 protein, CDR3 DNA, V gene, clone size, J gene, D gene. The D gene is left open where the match is weak. Clone size is stated in some rows and not others, as once, few, many or a class when expanded.

CASSQGRAREQYF,TGCGCCAGCAGCCAAGGGCGGGCGAGAGAGCAGTACTTC,TRBV4-1,.,TRBJ2-7,.
CASSPRTVHYEQYF,TGTGCCAGCAGCCCCAGGACAGTACACTACGAGCAGTACTTC,TRBV7-9,.,TRBJ2-7,.
CASSIRGDGTYEQYF,TGTGCCAGCAGCATCAGAGGGGACGGAACCTACGAGCAGTACTTC,TRBV5-5,many,TRBJ2-7,.
CASSKDGTVAGNQPQHF,TGTGCCAGCAGCAAAGATGGGACAGTGGCCGGCAATCAGCCCCAGCATTTT,TRBV21-1,.,TRBJ1-5,.
CAISSLPGQGMNTEAFF,TGTGCCATCAGCTCCCTTCCGGGACAGGGGATGAACACTGAAGCTTTCTTT,TRBV10-3,few,TRBJ1-1,TRBD1
CASSQDVAELFF,TGTGCCAGCAGCCAAGATGTGGCAGAGCTGTTTTTT,TRBV4-2,many,TRBJ2-2,.
CASSLSSDREGTGELFF,TGCGCCAGCAGCCTAAGCTCGGACAGGGAAGGGACCGGGGAGCTGTTTTTT,TRBV4-1,.,TRBJ2-2,TRBD1
CSAPTGSGRGETQYF,TGCAGTGCCCCTACGGGGAGCGGGCGTGGAGAGACCCAGTACTTC,TRBV20-1,few,TRBJ2-5,.
CATSDPNSYNEQFF,TGTGCCACCAGTGATCCCAACAGCTACAATGAGCAGTTCTTC,TRBV24-1,.,TRBJ2-1,.
CASKVDPGQETQYF,TGTGCCAGCAAGGTGGACCCCGGGCAAGAGACCCAGTACTTC,TRBV27,few,TRBJ2-5,.
CASRVRLASYEQYF,TGTGCCAGCCGGGTAAGGCTAGCGAGCTACGAGCAGTACTTC,TRBV27,few,TRBJ2-7,.
CASSRTGQGIAEAFF,TGCGCCAGCAGCCGGACGGGACAGGGGATCGCTGAAGCTTTCTTT,TRBV4-1,.,TRBJ1-1,TRBD1
CSALTSTDTQYF,TGCAGTGCTCTAACTAGCACAGATACGCAGTATTTT,TRBV20-1,few,TRBJ2-3,.
CASSDSTSGPTDTQYF,TGTGCCAGCAGTGACTCGACTAGCGGACCAACAGATACGCAGTATTTT,TRBV6-4,.,TRBJ2-3,TRBD2
CASSRTSGRRGEQYF,TGTGCCAGCAGCCGGACTAGCGGGAGGAGGGGCGAGCAGTACTTC,TRBV6-1,.,TRBJ2-7,TRBD2
CASSDGGTQYF,TGTGCCAGCAGTGACGGTGGGACCCAGTACTTC,TRBV12-3/TRBV12-4,few,TRBJ2-5,.
CASSSRAAGGIYNEQFF,TGCGCCAGCAGCTCCAGAGCAGCGGGCGGGATCTACAATGAGCAGTTCTTC,TRBV5-1,.,TRBJ2-1,.
CASSLAGQGISGNTIYF,TGTGCCAGCAGCTTAGCGGGGCAGGGAATATCTGGAAACACCATATATTTT,TRBV7-6,few,TRBJ1-3,.
CASRVGSTDLAKNIQYF,TGCGCCAGCAGAGTTGGGTCCACTGACCTAGCCAAAAACATTCAGTACTTC,TRBV5-1,.,TRBJ2-4,.
CASRPTSYNTGELFF,TGTGCCAGCAGGCCAACTAGTTATAACACCGGGGAGCTGTTTTTT,TRBV12-3/TRBV12-4,few,TRBJ2-2,.
CASSLAPREGNEQFF,TGCGCCAGCAGCTTGGCTCCCCGGGAGGGCAATGAGCAGTTCTTC,TRBV5-1,few,TRBJ2-1,TRBD2
CASSFRVVGNEQYF,TGTGCCAGCAGTTTCAGGGTGGTGGGGAACGAGCAGTACTTC,TRBV27,few,TRBJ2-7,.
CATSRKQGVSSYEQYF,TGTGCCACCAGCAGAAAACAGGGGGTCAGCTCCTACGAGCAGTACTTC,TRBV15,few,TRBJ2-7,TRBD1
CASSLRHYNEQFF,TGTGCCAGCAGTTTAAGGCATTACAATGAGCAGTTCTTC,TRBV12-3/TRBV12-4,once,TRBJ2-1,.
CATSSGMQLNEQFF,TGTGCCACCTCGAGCGGGATGCAGTTAAATGAGCAGTTCTTC,TRBV3-1,many,TRBJ2-1,TRBD2
CASSLGGGTAYNEQFF,TGTGCCAGCAGCTTGGGCGGGGGCACAGCCTACAATGAGCAGTTCTTC,TRBV5-6,.,TRBJ2-1,.
CSARVAGEGAQYF,TGCAGTGCTAGAGTTGCGGGCGAGGGGGCCCAGTACTTC,TRBV20-1,.,TRBJ2-5,.
CSARDGGQGSNQPQHF,TGCAGTGCTAGAGACGGGGGACAGGGGAGCAATCAGCCCCAGCATTTT,TRBV20-1,.,TRBJ1-5,TRBD1
CASSSGTGKNSPLHF,TGTGCCAGCAGCTCCGGGACAGGAAAAAATTCACCCCTCCACTTT,TRBV7-3,.,TRBJ1-6,TRBD1
CSARDGLAGGQDTQYF,TGCAGTGCTAGAGATGGGCTAGCGGGGGGGCAAGATACGCAGTATTTT,TRBV20-1,few,TRBJ2-3,TRBD2
CASRPVGYGYTF,TGTGCCAGTAGACCGGTGGGCTATGGCTACACCTTC,TRBV6-5,.,TRBJ1-2,.
CASSPGGGRNNEQFF,TGTGCCAGCAGCCCAGGGGGGGGACGGAATAATGAGCAGTTCTTC,TRBV7-7,many,TRBJ2-1,.
CASRPSDYPWGNEQFF,TGTGCCAGCAGGCCCTCTGACTACCCCTGGGGTAATGAGCAGTTCTTC,TRBV7-2,.,TRBJ2-1,.
CASSLRRRGDTQYF,TGTGCCAGCAGCTTAAGGAGGAGGGGAGATACGCAGTATTTT,TRBV11-2,few,TRBJ2-3,.
CASSLVAGDNEQFF,TGTGCCAGCAGCTTAGTGGCGGGAGATAATGAGCAGTTCTTC,TRBV7-9,many,TRBJ2-1,TRBD2
CASSIDRSGRGYEQYF,TGTGCCAGTAGTATAGATCGTTCGGGAAGGGGCTACGAGCAGTACTTC,TRBV19,.,TRBJ2-7,.
CASSSLAGGQETQYF,TGTGCCAGCAGTTCACTAGCGGGGGGGCAAGAGACCCAGTACTTC,TRBV28,many,TRBJ2-5,TRBD2
CASQNTEAFF,TGTGCCAGTCAGAACACTGAAGCTTTCTTT,TRBV6-1,many,TRBJ1-1,.
CASSYLAGVADEQFF,TGTGCCAGCAGTTACTTAGCGGGAGTAGCAGATGAGCAGTTCTTC,TRBV6-5,many,TRBJ2-1,TRBD2
CASRQGQLNYGYTF,TGTGCCAGCAGGCAGGGACAGCTTAACTATGGCTACACCTTC,TRBV2,many,TRBJ1-2,TRBD1
CASSSAGIQAGASQYF,TGCGCCAGCAGCTCAGCGGGGATCCAAGCGGGAGCCTCTCAGTATTTT,TRBV5-1,few,TRBJ2-3,TRBD2
CASRVFYEQYF,TGTGCCAGCAGGGTATTCTACGAGCAGTACTTC,TRBV3-1,few,TRBJ2-7,.
CASSLGWRGRGYNEQFF,TGTGCCAGCAGCTTAGGTTGGCGGGGACGAGGATACAATGAGCAGTTCTTC,TRBV7-6,.,TRBJ2-1,.
CAISESGSRLYEQYF,TGTGCCATCAGTGAGTCAGGCAGCAGACTCTACGAGCAGTACTTC,TRBV10-3,.,TRBJ2-7,.
CAITAGGSTDTQYF,TGTGCCATCACCGCGGGGGGTAGCACAGATACGCAGTATTTT,TRBV10-3,.,TRBJ2-3,TRBD2
CATSRGGGSGAFF,TGTGCCACCAGCAGAGGGGGGGGGTCCGGGGCTTTCTTT,TRBV15,few,TRBJ1-1,.
CASSVPGLAGGTPFYEQYF,TGTGCCAGCAGTGTTCCGGGACTAGCGGGAGGCACGCCTTTTTACGAGCAGTACTTC,TRBV2,.,TRBJ2-7,TRBD2
CSARDPGNEKLFF,TGCAGTGCTAGAGATCCAGGGAATGAAAAACTGTTTTTT,TRBV20-1,.,TRBJ1-4,.
CASSSGQGRRETQYF,TGTGCCAGCAGTTCTGGACAGGGGAGGAGAGAGACCCAGTACTTC,TRBV12-3/TRBV12-4,few,TRBJ2-5,TRBD1
CASSLVFRGPNYGYTF,TGTGCCAGCAGCTTAGTTTTCAGGGGTCCTAACTATGGCTACACCTTC,TRBV7-8,few,TRBJ1-2,.
CASSPGTSGFEQFF,TGTGCCAGCAGCCCCGGGACTAGCGGGTTTGAGCAGTTCTTC,TRBV27,.,TRBJ2-1,TRBD2
CASSSPPGRGEQYF,TGTGCCAGCAGTTCTCCGCCCGGGAGAGGCGAGCAGTACTTC,TRBV28,.,TRBJ2-7,.
CASSERHRAYDGYTF,TGTGCCAGCAGCGAACGGCACCGGGCTTATGATGGCTACACCTTC,TRBV9,few,TRBJ1-2,.
CSAREGPDELFF,TGCAGTGCTAGAGAGGGGCCGGATGAACTGTTTTTT,TRBV20-1,.,TRBJ1-4,.
CASSLLLTGAGTEAFF,TGCGCCAGCAGCTTACTCTTGACAGGGGCGGGCACTGAAGCTTTCTTT,TRBV5-1,many,TRBJ1-1,TRBD1
CASSWVDTQYF,TGCGCCAGCAGCTGGGTAGATACGCAGTATTTT,TRBV5-1,.,TRBJ2-3,.
CASSSSLAGYQETQYF,TGCGCCAGCAGCTCCTCTCTAGCGGGATACCAAGAGACCCAGTACTTC,TRBV5-1,.,TRBJ2-5,TRBD2